These T cell receptor beta chains were read from a single sample in a study of control samples from healthy donors and cancer patients. Data came from immunoSEQ multiplex PCR; TCRdb stores just in-frame clones and leaves some out. The sample has 150,000 or so clones, just under 95% seen once. Sequenced material: PBMCs. Source of these receptors: a man aged 60 to 69 with colorectal cancer. CDR3s include the opening cysteine and the closing phenylalanine or tryptophan. A D gene is named only where the DNA matches it firmly. Some rows mark clone size as missing; the rest say once, few, many or name a class of expanded clone.

d_gene,abundance,j_gene,v_gene,CDR3aa,CDR3nt
TRBD1,-,TRBJ1-6,TRBV14,CASSPGTANSPLHF,TGTGCCAGCAGTCCCGGGACAGCTAATTCACCCCTCCACTTT
-,-,TRBJ2-7,TRBV27,CASSANPLAGSSYEQYF,TGTGCCAGCAGTGCGAACCCGCTGGCGGGGAGCTCCTACGAGCAGTACTTC
-,-,TRBJ2-1,TRBV2,CASRRDPWDEQFF,TGTGCCAGCAGGAGGGACCCCTGGGATGAGCAGTTCTTC
-,few,TRBJ2-2,TRBV10-1,CASGTSNTGELFF,TGCGCCAGCGGGACATCGAACACCGGGGAGCTGTTTTTT
-,-,TRBJ1-2,TRBV25-1,CASSARALGYTF,TGTGCCAGCAGTGCGCGGGCGCTTGGCTACACCTTC
-,-,TRBJ1-2,TRBV3-1/TRBV3-2,CASSQDWRGLRYTF,TGTGCCAGCAGCCAAGATTGGAGGGGCTTGCGCTACACCTTC
TRBD1,-,TRBJ1-1,TRBV19,CASSISTGQAEAFF,TGTGCCAGTAGTATTTCGACAGGGCAAGCGGAAGCTTTCTTT
-,-,TRBJ1-2,TRBV10-3,CAISPPGQLGSYTF,TGTGCCATCAGCCCCCCAGGACAGCTCGGGAGCTACACCTTC
TRBD2,-,TRBJ2-5,TRBV7-8,CASIAGRSQETQYF,TGTGCCAGCATAGCGGGGCGATCCCAAGAGACCCAGTACTTC
TRBD1,-,TRBJ2-1,TRBV24-1,CATSDLGTGYNEQFF,TGTGCCACCAGTGATTTAGGGACAGGCTACAATGAGCAGTTCTTC
-,-,TRBJ2-7,TRBV6-5,CASSYGDSPPSYEQYF,TGTGCCAGCAGTTACGGCGACAGTCCCCCCTCCTACGAGCAGTACTTC
-,-,TRBJ2-5,TRBV24-1,CATSTGIRETQYF,TGTGCCACCAGTACTGGAATACGGGAGACCCAGTACTTC
-,-,TRBJ2-4,TRBV5-4,CASSFRTGTVQAKNIQYF,TGTGCCAGCAGCTTCCGCACCGGGACGGTCCAAGCCAAAAACATTCAGTACTTC
-,-,TRBJ1-5,TRBV5-4,CASSLSGEEPQHF,TGTGCCAGCAGCTTGTCAGGGGAGGAGCCCCAGCATTTT
-,-,TRBJ1-5,TRBV19,CASSIRLYSNQPQHF,TGTGCCAGTAGTATTCGATTGTATAGCAATCAGCCCCAGCATTTT